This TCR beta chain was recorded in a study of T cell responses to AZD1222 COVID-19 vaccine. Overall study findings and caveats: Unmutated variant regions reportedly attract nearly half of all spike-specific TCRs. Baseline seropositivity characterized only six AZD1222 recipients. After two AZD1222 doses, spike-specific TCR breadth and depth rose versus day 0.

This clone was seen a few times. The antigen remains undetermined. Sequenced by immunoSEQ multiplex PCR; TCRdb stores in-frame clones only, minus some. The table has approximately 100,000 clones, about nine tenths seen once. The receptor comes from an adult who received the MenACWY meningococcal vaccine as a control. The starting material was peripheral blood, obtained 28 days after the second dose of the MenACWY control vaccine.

This CDR3 is CASSFSTDTQYF. The CDR3 bases are TGCGCCAGCAGTTTTAGCACAGATACGCAGTATTTT. The chain carries TRBV10-2 and TRBJ2-3; D uncertain. The V gene's germline CDR1 is WSHSY and CDR2 SAAADI. The CDR3 runs 12 residues. The V and J ends lost 5 bases and 0 bases respectively, with 3 bases between them.